The next 29 T cell receptor beta chains were all read from a single sample in a study of T cells in narcolepsy. This table comes from immunoSEQ multiplex PCR, and its TCRdb copy is limited to in-frame clones, with some not included. This sample has 36,000 or so clones, with roughly nine tenths found just once. Sequencing used CD45RA- memory CD4+ T cells from PBMCs. All receptors derive from a human donor with narcolepsy.

The rearrangement links TRBV20-1 to TRBJ2-5; either TRBD1 or TRBD2 may fit D (5 bases each). The last part of the DNA fits TRBJ2-7 better; the J call may be wrong. The V gene's germline CDR1 is DFQATT and CDR2 SNEGSKA (reference sequence). There are 11 residues in the CDR3. The CDR3 sequence: CSAEGPHEQYF. Written as DNA, the CDR3 is TGCAGTGCTGAGGGGCCCCACGAGCAGTACTTC.

The chain combines TRBV6-5 with TRBJ2-7, with TRBD1 as a possible D gene (6 bases). The CDR3 spans 13 residues. The germline CDR1 and CDR2 sequences are MNHEY and SVGAGI. The V and J ends lost 0 bases and 4 bases respectively, with 7 bases between them. The CDR3 reads CASSYSRGYEQYF. The CDR3 nucleotides are TGTGCCAGCAGTTACTCGAGGGGGTACGAGCAGTACTTC.

J is TRBJ2-7 and V is TRBV9; weak D call: TRBD1 (6 bases). This CDR3 region has 12 residues. Per germline, CDR1 SGDLS and CDR2 YYNGEE. The V and J ends lost 3 bases and 6 bases respectively, with 10 bases between them. In DNA, the CDR3 is TGTGCCAGCAGCGATACAGGGTTCGAGCAGTACTTC. Translating gives CASSDTGFEQYF.

The chain links TRBV7-8 to TRBJ2-5; 14 nucleotides match TRBD2. This CDR3 region has 16 residues. CDR1 and CDR2 from the germline V gene are SGHVS and FQNEAQ. With 5 bases clipped from V and 2 bases from J, the junction kept 4 bases outside the gene matches. In nucleotides, the CDR3 is TGTGCCAGCAGCACAGGGACTAGCGGGAGACAAGAGACCCAGTACTTC. Protein product: CASSTGTSGRQETQYF.

The rearrangement links TRBV6-5 to TRBJ1-4; D ambiguous. CDR3 length: 13 amino acids. Trimming stripped 5 bases from V and 1 base from J, with 5 bases between. CDR1 is MNHEY and CDR2 is SVGAGI in the germline V gene. The CDR3 sequence is CASSEVTNEKLFF. The DNA for the CDR3 is TGTGCCAGCAGTGAAGTAACTAATGAAAAACTGTTTTTT.

This sequence joins TRBV5-4 and TRBJ2-1, with D perhaps TRBD1 (5 bases). The CDR3 sequence is 13 residues long. Trimming removed 6 bases from V and 6 bases from J, with 13 bases in between. CDR1 is SGHNT, CDR2 YYREEE, per germline (reference sequence). The CDR3 region has the DNA TGTGCCAGCACCCAGGCAGGGTCCAATGAGCAGTTCTTC. Protein sequence: CASTQAGSNEQFF. Combining the CDR3 with reference TRBV5-4 and TRBJ2-1 gives the whole variable domain ETGVTQSPTHLIKTRGQQVTLRCSSQSGHNTVSWYQQALGQGPQFIFQYYREEENGRGNFPPRFSGLQFPNYSSELNVNALELDDSALYLCASTQAGSNEQFFGPGTRLTVL.

The chain couples TRBV20-1 to TRBJ2-7; D gene unclear. V was cut by 6 bases and J by 5 bases, with 11 bases left in between. The CDR3 length is 11 residues. Per germline, CDR1 DFQATT and CDR2 SNEGSKA (reference sequence). CDR3 in amino acids: CSASVNDEQYF. CDR3 in DNA: TGCAGTGCCTCTGTCAACGACGAGCAGTACTTC.

Here the CDR3 DNA reads TGTGCCAGCAGTTTATGGTCTCTGGGTGCCCAAGAGACCCAGTACTTC. It specifies CASSLWSLGAQETQYF. V and J are TRBV28 and TRBJ2-5; unclear D gene. V lost 0 bases to trimming and J lost 1 base, with 12 bases between them. CDR3 length equals 16 residues. Germline lookup yields CDR1 MDHEN and CDR2 SYDVKM.

This clone was seen only once. V is TRBV6-5 and J is TRBJ2-7; 7 nucleotides line up with TRBD2. V dropped 8 bases and J dropped 3; count of bases not matched to a gene: 7. The CDR3 loop spans 13 amino acids. Germline CDR1 MNHEY, CDR2 SVGAGI. In DNA form, the CDR3 reads TGTGCCAGCGCCCGTAGGGAGGGCTACGAGCAGTACTTC. Amino acid sequence: CASARREGYEQYF.

V usage is TRBV4-3 and J usage is TRBJ2-7, with D possibly TRBD2 on 6 matching bases. The germline gives CDR1 LGHNA, CDR2 YSLEER. The CDR3 has 15 residues. V lost 3 bases and J lost 4, with 16 bases in between. The CDR3, as DNA: TGCGCCAGCAGCCACTACCGGGACTCTGGATACGAGCAGTACTTC. Translated, it gives CASSHYRDSGYEQYF.

The chain joins TRBV21-1 to TRBJ1-1. TRBV21-1 is a recognized pseudogene. The CDR3 totals 12 residues. The CDR3 DNA reads as TGTGCCCTGGGGGTGTCCGATACTGAAGCTTTCTTT. Residues: CALGVSDTEAFF.

This clone was seen a few times. J is TRBJ1-5 and V is TRBV6-4; TRBD1 matches 10 bases. CDR1 and CDR2 from the germline V gene are MRHNA and SNTAGT. The CDR3 runs to 15 residues. The junction had 5 bases not matched to a gene; V was cut back by 7 bases and J by 2 bases. In DNA form, the CDR3 reads TGTGCCAGCATCGTCGGACAGGGGGGCAATCAGCCCCAGCATTTT. It encodes CASIVGQGGNQPQHF.

The rearrangement links TRBV25-1 to TRBJ2-3; D remains ambiguous. This CDR3 comprises 14 residues. The germline V gene encodes CDR1 MGHDK and CDR2 SYGVNS. The V end lost 1 base, the J end lost 1 base, and 6 bases lay between the germline ends. CDR3 in DNA: TGTGCCAGCAGTGAATGGTCCCGCACAGATACGCAGTATTTT. This translates into CASSEWSRTDTQYF.

The gene calls are TRBV29-1 and TRBJ1-2; 9 positions agree with TRBD1. V gave up 6 bases and J gave up 11 bases; unmatched junction bases: 10. CDR3 length: 12 residues. In germline, CDR1 is SQVTM, CDR2 ANQGSEA. The CDR3 loop reads CSVHTGQGLYTF. For the CDR3, the DNA is TGCAGCGTGCACACGGGACAGGGTCTGTACACCTTC. Full variable domain (rest looked up from reference TRBV29-1 and TRBJ1-2): SAVISQKPSRDICQRGTSLTIQCQVDSQVTMMFWYRQQPGQSLTLIATANQGSEATYESGFVIDKFPISRPNLTFSTLTVSNMSPEDSSIYLCSVHTGQGLYTFGSGTRLTVV.

The chain has TRBV6-6 and TRBJ1-5; 7 nucleotides match TRBD1. Trimming took 2 bases from V and 1 from J; bases not matched to a gene: 2. This CDR3 is 15 amino acids long. Germline CDR1 MNHNY, CDR2 SVGAGI (reference sequence). CDR3 amino acids: CASSYPGQSNQPQHF. In DNA form, the CDR3 reads TGTGCCAGCAGTTACCCGGGACAGAGCAATCAGCCCCAGCATTTT.

This rearrangement joins TRBV14 to TRBJ2-3; no clear D gene. From germline, CDR1 is SGHDN and CDR2 FVKESK. The germline V and J ends were trimmed by 1 base and 9 bases, with 14 bases remaining between them. The CDR3 runs to 14 residues. CDR3 sequence (DNA): TGTGCCAGCAGCCAAGGACCGGGTCCAAGGACGCAGTATTTT. This sequence encodes CASSQGPGPRTQYF.

The rearrangement uses TRBV11-2 and TRBJ2-7; D possibly matches TRBD1 or TRBD2 (5 bases each). V lost 4 bases and J 6 bases, leaving 16 bases between the germline ends. Germline CDR1 SGHAT, CDR2 FQNNGV. CDR3 length: 14 amino acids. The CDR3 spells CASSSGTWGTEQYF. The DNA of the CDR3 is TGTGCCAGCAGCTCGGGGACCTGGGGGACCGAGCAGTACTTC.

This clone was recorded once. The chain combines TRBV12-5 with TRBJ1-4; unclear D gene. This CDR3 is 12 amino acids long. Germline V gives CDR1 LGHNT, CDR2 FRNRAP. With 6 bases removed from V and 10 bases from J, the gap between germline ends came to 12 bases. CDR3 DNA sequence: TGTGCTAGTGGCGACGCGATTGGAAAACTGTTTTTT. It codes for CASGDAIGKLFF. The full variable domain, in which reference TRBV12-5 and TRBJ1-4 provide the parts outside the CDR3, is DARVTQTPRHKVTEMGQEVTMRCQPILGHNTVFWYRQTMMQGLELLAYFRNRAPLDDSGMPKDRFSAEMPDATLATLKIQPSEPRDSAVYFCASGDAIGKLFFGSGTQLSVL.

The CDR3 DNA is TGTGCCAGCAGCCTAACGCTAGTCACAGCGAACACTGAAGCTTTCTTT. Residues: CASSLTLVTANTEAFF. The gene calls are TRBV5-6 and TRBJ1-1; D gene unclear. Germline CDR1 and CDR2: SGHDT and YYEEEE. V was trimmed by 4 bases and J by 1 base, leaving 17 bases between them. This CDR3 has 16 amino acids.

The chain joins TRBV10-3 to TRBJ2-5; perhaps TRBD1 as D (5 bases). The CDR3 spans 13 residues. Germline CDR1 and CDR2: ENHRY and SYGVKD. Trimming took off 4 bases at V and 5 bases at J, with 11 bases between the two ends. The CDR3 coding sequence is TGTGCCATCAGTGGGGCAGGGCAGGAGACCCAGTACTTC. Its protein product is CAISGAGQETQYF.

CDR3 protein: CASSAHIGEQYF. In nucleotides, the CDR3 is TGTGCCAGCAGCGCCCACATCGGCGAGCAGTACTTC. V usage is TRBV7-2 and J usage is TRBJ2-7; D remains unclear. CDR1 and CDR2 from the germline V gene are SGHTA and FQGNSA. Trimming removed 5 bases from V and 6 bases from J, with 11 bases in between. The CDR3 spans 12 residues.

This chain links TRBV9 with TRBJ2-7, with D possibly TRBD2 on 6 matching bases. This CDR3 spans 15 amino acids. CDR1 and CDR2 (germline): SGDLS, YYNGEE. V dropped 3 bases and J dropped 0 bases, with 13 bases sitting between them. The CDR3 sequence is CASSARLGTSYEQYF. The CDR3, as DNA: TGTGCCAGCAGCGCCCGACTAGGAACCTCCTACGAGCAGTACTTC.

V is TRBV11-2 and J is TRBJ1-1, with 8 bases aligning to TRBD1. Germline V gene data show CDR1 as SGHAT and CDR2 as FQNNGV. J was trimmed by 3 bases and V by 2 bases; bases with no gene match: 2. The CDR3 extends over 14 amino acids. CDR3 sequence reads: CASSLHRGDTEAFF. The CDR3 nucleotides read TGTGCCAGCAGCTTACACAGGGGGGACACTGAAGCTTTCTTT.

The chain employs TRBV11-3 and TRBJ2-3, with 16 bases that match TRBD2. The CDR3 consists of 16 residues. The V gene's germline CDR1 is SGHNT and CDR2 YENEEA. J was trimmed by 7 bases and V by 4 bases; bases with no gene match: 5. CDR3 sequence reads: CASSSGTSGGAHTQYF. In DNA, the CDR3 is TGTGCCAGCAGCTCCGGGACTAGCGGGGGGGCACATACGCAGTATTTT.

This rearrangement joins TRBV30 to TRBJ2-3; D is undetermined. CDR1 and CDR2 (germline): GTSNPN, SVGIG (reference sequence). The CDR3 is made up of 14 amino acids. Trimming removed 4 bases at V and 1 base at J, with 12 bases between. The CDR3 is CAWKREERTDTQYF. CDR3 nucleotides: TGTGCCTGGAAAAGAGAGGAGCGCACAGATACGCAGTATTTT.

This chain links TRBV9 with TRBJ2-5; D not resolved. CDR3 length equals 14 residues. The V and J ends lost 2 bases and 1 base respectively, with 9 bases between them. The germline V gene encodes CDR1 SGDLS and CDR2 YYNGEE. CDR3 sequence reads: CASSVGQVQETQYF. In DNA, the CDR3 is TGTGCCAGCAGCGTTGGGCAGGTCCAAGAGACCCAGTACTTC.

This clone was observed a few times. The chain uses TRBV28 and TRBJ2-7; D may be TRBD1 (6 bases). Germline V gene sequence: CDR1 MDHEN, CDR2 SYDVKM. Trimming stripped 6 bases from V and 4 bases from J, with 10 bases between. The CDR3 has 12 amino acids. CDR3: CASSVGQYEQYF. The CDR3 coding sequence is TGTGCCAGCAGCGTTGGACAGTACGAGCAGTACTTC.

V is TRBV6-6 and J is TRBJ2-1; 13 bases are a match to TRBD2. Per germline, CDR1 MNHNY and CDR2 SVGAGI (reference sequence). This CDR3 is built from 15 residues. V trimming: 6 bases; J trimming: 8 bases; junction bases outside the gene matches: 7. CDR3 in amino acids: CASRITSGRADEQFF. In DNA form, the CDR3 reads TGTGCCAGCAGAATTACTAGCGGGAGGGCCGATGAGCAGTTCTTC.

This rearrangement joins TRBV6-5 to TRBJ2-7; 10 nucleotides line up with TRBD1. CDR3 length: 15 amino acids. J lost 0 bases, V lost 5 bases, and 4 bases had no gene match. Germline loops: CDR1 MNHEY, CDR2 SVGAGI. The CDR3 protein is CASSGRTGGSYEQYF. The CDR3 region has the DNA TGTGCCAGCAGTGGCCGGACAGGGGGCTCCTACGAGCAGTACTTC.